Described below is a single T cell receptor (beta chain) sequence and its context. TCRdb redid the calling of the 5' RACE reads with MiXCR, one entry per CDR3 protein. The top ten clones hold 4.3% of a sample with some 690,000 distinct CDR3 sequences, 21% of them seen once. The data derive from a study of identical twins. The V and J ends lost 2 bases and 3 bases respectively, with 14 bases between them. Germline CDR1 is SQVTM and CDR2 is ANQGSEA. There are 14 residues in the CDR3. This sample also appeared in a second study, on T cells expressing NK-cell markers.

The rearrangement joins TRBV29-1 to TRBJ2-7; weak D call: TRBD1 (5 bases). The TCR sequence derives from a woman aged 18-35 years in good health. Sequenced input: PBMCs. This chain's CDR3 is CSVENTGSDYEQYF. The CDR3 nucleotides read TGCAGCGTTGAAAACACAGGCTCCGACTACGAGCAGTACTTC.